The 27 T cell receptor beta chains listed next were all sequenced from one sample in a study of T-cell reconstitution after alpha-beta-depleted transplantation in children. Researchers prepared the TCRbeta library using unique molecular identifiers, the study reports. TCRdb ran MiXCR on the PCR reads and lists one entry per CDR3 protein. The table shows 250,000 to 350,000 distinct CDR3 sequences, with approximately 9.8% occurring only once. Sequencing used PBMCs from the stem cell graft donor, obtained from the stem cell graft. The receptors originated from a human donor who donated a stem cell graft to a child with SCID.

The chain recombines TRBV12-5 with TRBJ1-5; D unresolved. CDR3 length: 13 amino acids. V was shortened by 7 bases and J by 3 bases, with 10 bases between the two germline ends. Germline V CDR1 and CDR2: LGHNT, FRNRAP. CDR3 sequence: CASAGYDNQPQHF. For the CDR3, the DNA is TGTGCTAGTGCCGGGTACGACAATCAGCCCCAGCATTTT.

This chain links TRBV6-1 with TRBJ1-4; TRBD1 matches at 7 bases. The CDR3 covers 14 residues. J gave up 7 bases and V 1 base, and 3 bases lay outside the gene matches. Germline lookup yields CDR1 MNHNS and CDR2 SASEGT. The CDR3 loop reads CASSEVAGGEKLFF. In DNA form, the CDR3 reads TGTGCCAGCAGTGAAGTAGCAGGGGGTGAAAAACTGTTTTTT.

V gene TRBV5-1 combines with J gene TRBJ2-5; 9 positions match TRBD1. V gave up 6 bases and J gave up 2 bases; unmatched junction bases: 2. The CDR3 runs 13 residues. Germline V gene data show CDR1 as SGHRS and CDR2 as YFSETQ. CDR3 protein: CASKGTGQETQYF. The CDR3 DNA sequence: TGCGCCAGCAAGGGGACAGGGCAAGAGACCCAGTACTTC.

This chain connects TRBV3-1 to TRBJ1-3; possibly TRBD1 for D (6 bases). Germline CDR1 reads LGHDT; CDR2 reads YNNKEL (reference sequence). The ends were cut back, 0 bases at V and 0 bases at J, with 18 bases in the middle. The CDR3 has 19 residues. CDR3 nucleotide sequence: TGTGCCAGCAGCCAAGATTGGACAGATTTAGAATCCTCTGGAAACACCATATATTTT. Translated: CASSQDWTDLESSGNTIYF. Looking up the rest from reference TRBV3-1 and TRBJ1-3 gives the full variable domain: DTAVSQTPKYLVTQMGNDKSIKCEQNLGHDTMYWYKQDSKKFLKIMFSYNNKELIINETVPNRFSPKSPDKAHLNLHINSLELGDSAVYFCASSQDWTDLESSGNTIYFGEGSWLTVV.

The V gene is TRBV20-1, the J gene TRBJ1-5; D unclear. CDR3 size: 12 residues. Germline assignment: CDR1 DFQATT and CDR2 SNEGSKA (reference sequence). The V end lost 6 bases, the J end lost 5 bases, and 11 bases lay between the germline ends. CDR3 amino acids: CSARRMDQPQHF. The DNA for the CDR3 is TGCAGTGCGAGGCGAATGGATCAGCCCCAGCATTTT.

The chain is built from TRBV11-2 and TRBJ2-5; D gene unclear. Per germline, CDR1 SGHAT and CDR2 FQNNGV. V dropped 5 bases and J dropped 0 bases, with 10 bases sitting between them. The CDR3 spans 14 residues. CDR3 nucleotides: TGTGCCAGCAGCCTGACCATGTACCAAGAGACCCAGTACTTC. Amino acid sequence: CASSLTMYQETQYF.

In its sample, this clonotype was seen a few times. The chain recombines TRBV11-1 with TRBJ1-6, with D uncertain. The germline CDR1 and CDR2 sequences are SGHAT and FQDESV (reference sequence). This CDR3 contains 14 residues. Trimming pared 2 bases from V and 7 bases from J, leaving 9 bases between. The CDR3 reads CASSLNMVNSPLHF. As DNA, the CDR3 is TGTGCCAGCAGCTTAAATATGGTCAATTCACCCCTCCACTTT.

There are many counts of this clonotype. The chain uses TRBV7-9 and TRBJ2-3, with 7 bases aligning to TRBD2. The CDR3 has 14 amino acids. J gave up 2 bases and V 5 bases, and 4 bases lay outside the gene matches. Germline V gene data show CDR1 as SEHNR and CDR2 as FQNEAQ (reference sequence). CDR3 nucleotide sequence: TGTGCCAGCAGCCCGCGGGGGAACACAGATACGCAGTATTTT. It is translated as CASSPRGNTDTQYF.

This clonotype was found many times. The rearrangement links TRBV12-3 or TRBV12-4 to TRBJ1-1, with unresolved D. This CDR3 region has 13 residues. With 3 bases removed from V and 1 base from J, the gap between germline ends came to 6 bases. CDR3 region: CASSFGTNTEAFF. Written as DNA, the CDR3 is TGTGCCAGCAGTTTCGGCACGAACACTGAAGCTTTCTTT.

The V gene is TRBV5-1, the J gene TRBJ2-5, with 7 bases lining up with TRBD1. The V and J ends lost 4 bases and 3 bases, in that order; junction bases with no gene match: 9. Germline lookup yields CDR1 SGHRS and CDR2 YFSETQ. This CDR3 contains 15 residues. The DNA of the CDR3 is TGCGCCAGCAGCACCCCGGGACAGAGAAAAGAGACCCAGTACTTC. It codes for CASSTPGQRKETQYF. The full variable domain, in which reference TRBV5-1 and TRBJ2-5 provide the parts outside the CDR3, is KAGVTQTPRYLIKTRGQQVTLSCSPISGHRSVSWYQQTPGQGLQFLFEYFSETQRNKGNFPGRFSGRQFSNSRSEMNVSTLELGDSALYLCASSTPGQRKETQYFGPGTRLLVL.

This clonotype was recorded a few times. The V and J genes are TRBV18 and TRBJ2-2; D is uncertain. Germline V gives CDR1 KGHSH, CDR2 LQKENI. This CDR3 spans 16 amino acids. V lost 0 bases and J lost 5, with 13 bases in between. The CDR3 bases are TGTGCCAGCTCACCACCGGACCGCCGGCAGACCGGGGAGCTGTTTTTT. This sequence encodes CASSPPDRRQTGELFF.

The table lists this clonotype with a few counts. Here the CDR3 reads CASRTTTGSSYNEQFF. CDR3 in DNA: TGTGCCAGCAGAACAACCACAGGGAGCTCCTACAATGAGCAGTTCTTC. The rearrangement links TRBV12-3 or TRBV12-4 to TRBJ2-1; TRBD1 might be the D (6 bases). The ends were cut back, 6 bases at V and 0 bases at J, with 15 bases in the middle. The CDR3 runs 16 residues.

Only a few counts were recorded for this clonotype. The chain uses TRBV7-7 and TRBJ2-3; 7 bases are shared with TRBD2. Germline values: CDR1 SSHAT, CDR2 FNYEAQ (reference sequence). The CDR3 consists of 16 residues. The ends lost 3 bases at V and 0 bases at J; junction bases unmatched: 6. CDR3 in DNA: TGTGCCAGCAGCTTTGGACTAGGACCTAGCACAGATACGCAGTATTTT. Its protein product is CASSFGLGPSTDTQYF.

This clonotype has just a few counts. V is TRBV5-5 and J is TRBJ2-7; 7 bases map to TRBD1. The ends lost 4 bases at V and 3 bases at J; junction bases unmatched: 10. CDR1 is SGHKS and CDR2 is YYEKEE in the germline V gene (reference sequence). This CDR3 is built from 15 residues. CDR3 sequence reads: CASSLGTEDLYEQYF. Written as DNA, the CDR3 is TGTGCCAGCAGCCTCGGGACAGAGGACCTCTACGAGCAGTACTTC. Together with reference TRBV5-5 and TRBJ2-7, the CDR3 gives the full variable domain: DAGVTQSPTHLIKTRGQQVTLRCSPISGHKSVSWYQQVLGQGPQFIFQYYEKEERGRGNFPDRFSARQFPNYSSELNVNALLLGDSALYLCASSLGTEDLYEQYFGPGTRLTVT.

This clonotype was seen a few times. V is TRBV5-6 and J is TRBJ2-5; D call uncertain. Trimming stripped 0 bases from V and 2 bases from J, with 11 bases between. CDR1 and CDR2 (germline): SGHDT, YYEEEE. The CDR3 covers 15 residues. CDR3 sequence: CASSLVQDLQETQYF. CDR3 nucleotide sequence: TGTGCCAGCAGCTTGGTCCAAGACTTACAAGAGACCCAGTACTTC.

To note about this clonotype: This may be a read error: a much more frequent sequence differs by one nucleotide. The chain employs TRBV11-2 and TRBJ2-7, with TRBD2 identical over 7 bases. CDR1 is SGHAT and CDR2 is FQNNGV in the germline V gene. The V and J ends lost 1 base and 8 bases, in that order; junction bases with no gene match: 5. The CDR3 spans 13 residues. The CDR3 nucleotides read TGTGCCAGCAGCTTAGGACTAGCACGCAAGCAGTACTTC. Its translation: CASSLGLARKQYF.

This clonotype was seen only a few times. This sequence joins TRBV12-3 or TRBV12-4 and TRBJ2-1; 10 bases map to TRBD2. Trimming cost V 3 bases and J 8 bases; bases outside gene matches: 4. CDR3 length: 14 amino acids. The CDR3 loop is CASSLSSGGHEQFF. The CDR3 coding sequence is TGTGCCAGCAGTTTGTCTAGCGGGGGTCATGAGCAGTTCTTC.

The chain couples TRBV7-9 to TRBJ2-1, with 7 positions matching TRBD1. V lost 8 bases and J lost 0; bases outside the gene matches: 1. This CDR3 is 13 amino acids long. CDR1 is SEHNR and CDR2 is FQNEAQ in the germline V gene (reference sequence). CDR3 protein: CASGDSSYNEQFF. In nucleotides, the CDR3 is TGTGCCAGCGGGGACAGCTCCTACAATGAGCAGTTCTTC.

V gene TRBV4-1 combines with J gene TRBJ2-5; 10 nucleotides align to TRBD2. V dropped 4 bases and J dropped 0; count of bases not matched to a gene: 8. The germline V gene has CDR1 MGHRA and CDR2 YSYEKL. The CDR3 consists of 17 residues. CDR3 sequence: CASSPGLADLYQETQYF. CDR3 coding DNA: TGCGCCAGCAGCCCAGGACTAGCGGATCTGTACCAAGAGACCCAGTACTTC.

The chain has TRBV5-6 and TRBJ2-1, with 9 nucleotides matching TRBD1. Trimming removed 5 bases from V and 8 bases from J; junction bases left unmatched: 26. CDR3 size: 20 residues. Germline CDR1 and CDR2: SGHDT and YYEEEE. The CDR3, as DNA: TGTGCCAGCAGTTCACCACTCGGGACAGGGTTATTGTCTTTTTTCGATGAGCAGTTCTTC. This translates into CASSSPLGTGLLSFFDEQFF.

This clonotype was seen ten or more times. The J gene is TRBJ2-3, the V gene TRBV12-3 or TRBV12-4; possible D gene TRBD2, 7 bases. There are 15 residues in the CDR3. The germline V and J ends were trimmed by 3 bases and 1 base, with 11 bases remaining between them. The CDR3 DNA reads TGTGCCAGCAGTTTGGAAGGGGGGGGCACAGATACGCAGTATTTT. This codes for CASSLEGGGTDTQYF.

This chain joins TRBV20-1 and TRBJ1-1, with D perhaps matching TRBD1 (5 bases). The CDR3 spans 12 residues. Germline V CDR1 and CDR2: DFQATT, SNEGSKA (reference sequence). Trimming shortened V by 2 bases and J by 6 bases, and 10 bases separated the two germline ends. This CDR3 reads CSARPQGSEAFF. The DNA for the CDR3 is TGCAGTGCTAGACCCCAGGGCTCTGAAGCTTTCTTT.

The CDR3 coding sequence is TGCGCCAGCAGCCAAGCAGCTACCAGCACAGATACGCAGTATTTT. Translated: CASSQAATSTDTQYF. The V gene is TRBV5-1, the J gene TRBJ2-3, with no clear D. This CDR3 contains 15 residues. The V end was cut by 4 bases, the J end by 0 bases, with 12 bases between. Germline V gene lookup returns CDR1 SGHRS and CDR2 YFSETQ.

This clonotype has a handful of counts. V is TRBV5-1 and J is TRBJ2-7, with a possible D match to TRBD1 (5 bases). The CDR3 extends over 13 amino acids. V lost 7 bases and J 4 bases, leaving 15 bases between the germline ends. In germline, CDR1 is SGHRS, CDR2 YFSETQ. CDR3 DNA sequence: TGCGCCAGCCGCGCGGCCCCAGGGTACGAGCAGTACTTC. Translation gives CASRAAPGYEQYF.

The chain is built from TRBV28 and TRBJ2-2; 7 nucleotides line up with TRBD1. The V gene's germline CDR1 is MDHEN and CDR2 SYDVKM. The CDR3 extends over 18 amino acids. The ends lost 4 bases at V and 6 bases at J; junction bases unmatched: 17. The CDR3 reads CASSSMARQGVQAGELFF. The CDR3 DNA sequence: TGTGCCAGCAGTTCTATGGCGAGGCAGGGGGTACAGGCCGGGGAGCTGTTTTTT.

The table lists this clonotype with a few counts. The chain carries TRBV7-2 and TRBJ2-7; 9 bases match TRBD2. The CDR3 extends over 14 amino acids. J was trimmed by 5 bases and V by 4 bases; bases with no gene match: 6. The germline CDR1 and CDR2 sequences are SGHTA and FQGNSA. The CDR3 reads CASSSPGLADEQYF. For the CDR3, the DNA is TGTGCCAGCAGCTCGCCGGGACTAGCTGACGAGCAGTACTTC. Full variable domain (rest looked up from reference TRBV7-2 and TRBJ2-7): GAGVSQSPSNKVTEKGKDVELRCDPISGHTALYWYRQSLGQGLEFLIYFQGNSAPDKSGLPSDRFSAERTGGSVSTLTIQRTQQEDSAVYLCASSSPGLADEQYFGPGTRLTVT.

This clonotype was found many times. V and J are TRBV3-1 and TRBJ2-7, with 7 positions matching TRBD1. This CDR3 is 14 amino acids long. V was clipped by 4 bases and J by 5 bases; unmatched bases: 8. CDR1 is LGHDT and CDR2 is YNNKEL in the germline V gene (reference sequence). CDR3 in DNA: TGTGCCAGCAGCCGGGACGTACAGGGGCACGAGCAGTACTTC. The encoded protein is CASSRDVQGHEQYF.